The entry below describes one T cell receptor (beta chain). Antigen: not known. Sample treatment: therapeutic diphenylcyclopropenone sensitization with weekly scalp DPC. Blood was collected ahead of every patch test applied. Germline trimming cut 0 bases from V and 0 bases from J; bases unmatched to any gene: 15. The length of the CDR3 is 21 residues. Germline CDR1 is LGHDT and CDR2 is YNNKEL (reference sequence). The sample is drawn from a study of human T cells and chemical hapten exposure. Turning to the study itself: From small differences in pooled library volume came most of the variation in per-sample TCR yields.

Findings and caveats of the study: No shift was seen in TCRs above 1 in 1000 frequency with DPC sensitization.

Unique molecular identifiers were attached to individual cDNA molecules during library preparation. TCRdb recomputed calls from the reads with MiXCR, one row per CDR3 protein. The sample has 2,000 to 2,500 distinct CDR3 sequences, roughly 50% seen once. The sequences come from whole blood, collected before DPC sensitization or 2, 6, or about 24 weeks after (not recorded which). The rearrangement links TRBV3-1 to TRBJ2-2, with TRBD2 matching over 8 bases. This TCR derives from an adult with alopecia areata. Some clones in this sample may be carry-over from other donors' samples. This table probably holds off-target reads from a library built for another chain. For the CDR3, the DNA is TGTGCCAGCAGCCAAGAGGGGACCGGGACTAGTTGGGGAACGAACACCGGGGAGCTGTTTTTT. Encoded protein: CASSQEGTGTSWGTNTGELFF.